This TCR beta chain was profiled in a study of blood T cell repertoires in COVID-19. Whole-study context: The samples span acute and convalescent COVID-19 from the United States, Italy and Spain. PBMCs, B-cell-depleted T cells, or T cells were the source of the cDNA or gDNA that made up the material.

The junction had 8 bases not matched to a gene; V was cut back by 6 bases and J by 9 bases. CDR3 length equals 13 residues. Authors' analysis steps: Amplified reference gene primers provided the basis for estimating nucleated cell counts. Here immunoSEQ multiplex PCR was the method, and the copy in TCRdb shows in-frame clones only, minus some. V and J calls and clone size follow that table, whereas D and trimming were derived from the DNA. The table lists 200,000 to 250,000 clones, around 80% of them singletons. The sequenced material came from peripheral blood. The TCR originated in a woman aged 65 to 85 with acute or convalescent COVID-19. The chain carries TRBV12-3 or TRBV12-4 and TRBJ2-3; 8 bases fit TRBD2. The CDR3 loop is CASSPPAGVTQYF. Here the CDR3 DNA reads TGTGCCAGCAGCCCCCCAGCGGGAGTAACGCAGTATTTT.